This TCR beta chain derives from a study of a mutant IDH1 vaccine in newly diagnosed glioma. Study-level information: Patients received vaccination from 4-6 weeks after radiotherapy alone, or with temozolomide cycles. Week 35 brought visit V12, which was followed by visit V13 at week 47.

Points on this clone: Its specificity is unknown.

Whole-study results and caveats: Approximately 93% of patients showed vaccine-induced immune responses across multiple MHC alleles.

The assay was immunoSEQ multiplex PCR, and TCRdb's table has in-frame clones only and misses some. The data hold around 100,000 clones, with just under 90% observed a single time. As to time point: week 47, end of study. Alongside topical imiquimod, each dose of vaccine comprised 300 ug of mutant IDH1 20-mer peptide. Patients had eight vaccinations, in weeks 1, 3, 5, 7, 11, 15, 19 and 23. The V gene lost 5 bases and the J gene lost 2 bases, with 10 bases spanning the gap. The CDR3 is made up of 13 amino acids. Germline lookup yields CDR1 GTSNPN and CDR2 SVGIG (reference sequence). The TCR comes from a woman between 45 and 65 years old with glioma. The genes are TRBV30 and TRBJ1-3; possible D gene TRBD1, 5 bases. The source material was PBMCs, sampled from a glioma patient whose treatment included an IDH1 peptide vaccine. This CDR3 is CAWGRGAGNTIYF. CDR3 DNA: TGTGCCTGGGGCCGGGGCGCTGGAAACACCATATATTTT. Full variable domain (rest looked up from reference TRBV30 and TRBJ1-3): SQTIHQWPATLVQPVGSPLSLECTVEGTSNPNLYWYRQAAGRGLQLLFYSVGIGQISSEVPQNLSASRPQDRQFILSSKKLLLSDSGFYLCAWGRGAGNTIYFGEGSWLTVV.